This T cell receptor (beta chain) came from a study of shared clonotypes between healthy human individuals. The study, taken as a whole, reports: The study found 4.5% to 6% of naive CD4 clonotypes shared across a handful of donors. A limitation of the genetic and exposure-history diversity represented arose from few donors.

The length of the CDR3 is 14 residues. V gave up 1 base and J gave up 14 bases, with 19 bases separating them. Germline CDR1 and CDR2: KGHSH and LQKENI. Authors' data handling: Because ImmunoSEQ provided only junction sequences with no quality scores, the filtering differed. Profiled with immunoSEQ multiplex PCR; TCRdb holds only in-frame clones, not every one. Clonal size and the V and J genes are those of that table, whereas D and trimming came from the DNA. The repertoire holds approximately 2.5 million clones, with just over 90% as singletons. On this clone itself: Its target is not known.

Study donors comprised healthy, HIV-negative adults devoid of recent acute infection or vaccination. The rearrangement uses TRBV18 and TRBJ2-3, with TRBD2 as a possible D gene (6 bases). The sequence was obtained from a man aged 18 to 29 in good health. Sequenced input: naive CD4+ T cells sorted from blood. Subset specified: CD45RA+ positively selected. The CDR3 here is CASSPREEGHFRYF. DNA for the CDR3: TGTGCCAGCTCACCACGGGAGGAGGGCCATTTTCGGTATTTT.